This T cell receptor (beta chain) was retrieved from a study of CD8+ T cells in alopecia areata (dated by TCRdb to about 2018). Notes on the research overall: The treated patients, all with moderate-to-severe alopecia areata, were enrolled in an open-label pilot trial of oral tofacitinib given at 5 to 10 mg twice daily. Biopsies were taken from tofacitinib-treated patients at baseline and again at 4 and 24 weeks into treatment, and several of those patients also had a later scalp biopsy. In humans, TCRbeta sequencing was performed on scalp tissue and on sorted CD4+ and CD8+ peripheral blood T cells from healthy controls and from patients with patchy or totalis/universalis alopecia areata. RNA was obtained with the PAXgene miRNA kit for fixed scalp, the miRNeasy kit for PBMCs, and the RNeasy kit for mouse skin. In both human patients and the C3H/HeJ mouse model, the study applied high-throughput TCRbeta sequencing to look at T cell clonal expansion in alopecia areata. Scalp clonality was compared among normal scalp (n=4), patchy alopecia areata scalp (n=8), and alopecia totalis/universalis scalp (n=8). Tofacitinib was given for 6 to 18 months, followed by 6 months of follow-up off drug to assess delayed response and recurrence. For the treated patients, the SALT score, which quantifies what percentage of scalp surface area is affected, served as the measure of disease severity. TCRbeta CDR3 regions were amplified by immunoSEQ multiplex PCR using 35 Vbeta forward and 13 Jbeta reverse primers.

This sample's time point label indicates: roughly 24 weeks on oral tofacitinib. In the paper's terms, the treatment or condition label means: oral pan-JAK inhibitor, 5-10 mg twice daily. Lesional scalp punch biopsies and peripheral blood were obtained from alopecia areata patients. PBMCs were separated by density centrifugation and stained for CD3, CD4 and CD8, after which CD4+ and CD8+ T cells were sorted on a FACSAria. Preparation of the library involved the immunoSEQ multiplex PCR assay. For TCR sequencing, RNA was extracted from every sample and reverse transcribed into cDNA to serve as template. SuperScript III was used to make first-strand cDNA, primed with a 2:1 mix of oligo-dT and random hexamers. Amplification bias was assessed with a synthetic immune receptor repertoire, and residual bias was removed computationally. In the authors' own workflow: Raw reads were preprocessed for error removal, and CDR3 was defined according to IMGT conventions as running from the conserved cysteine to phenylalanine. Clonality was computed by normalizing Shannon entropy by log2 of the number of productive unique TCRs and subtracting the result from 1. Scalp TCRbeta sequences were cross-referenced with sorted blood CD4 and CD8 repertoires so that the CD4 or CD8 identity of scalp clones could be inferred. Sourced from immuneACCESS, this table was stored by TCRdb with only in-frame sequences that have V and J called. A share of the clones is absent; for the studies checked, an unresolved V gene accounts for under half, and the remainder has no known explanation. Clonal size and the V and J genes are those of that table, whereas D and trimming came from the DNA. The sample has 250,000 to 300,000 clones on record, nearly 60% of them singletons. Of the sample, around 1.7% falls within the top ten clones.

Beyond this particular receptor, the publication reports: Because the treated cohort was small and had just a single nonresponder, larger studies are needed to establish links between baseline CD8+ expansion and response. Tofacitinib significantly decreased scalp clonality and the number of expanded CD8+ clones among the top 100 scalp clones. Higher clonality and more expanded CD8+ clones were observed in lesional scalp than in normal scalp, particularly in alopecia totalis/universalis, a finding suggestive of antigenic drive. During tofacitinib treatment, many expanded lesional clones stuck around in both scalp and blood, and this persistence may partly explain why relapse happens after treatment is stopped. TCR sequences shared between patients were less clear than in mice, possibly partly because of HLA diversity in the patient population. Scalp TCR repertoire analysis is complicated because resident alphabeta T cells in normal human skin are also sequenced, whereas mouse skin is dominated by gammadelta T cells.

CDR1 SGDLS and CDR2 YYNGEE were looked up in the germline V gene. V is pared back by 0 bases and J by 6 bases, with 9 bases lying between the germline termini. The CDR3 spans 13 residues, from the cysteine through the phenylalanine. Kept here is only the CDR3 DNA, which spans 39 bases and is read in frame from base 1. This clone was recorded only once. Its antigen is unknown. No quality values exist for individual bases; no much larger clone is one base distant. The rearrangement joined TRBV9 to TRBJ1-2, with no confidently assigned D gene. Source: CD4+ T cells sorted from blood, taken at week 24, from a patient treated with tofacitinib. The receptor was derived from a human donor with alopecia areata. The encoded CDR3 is CASSVGQSDGYTF. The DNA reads TGTGCCAGCAGCGTAGGTCAAAGTGATGGCTACACCTTC. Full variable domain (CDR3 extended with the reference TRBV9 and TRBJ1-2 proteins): DSGVTQTPKHLITATGQRVTLRCSPRSGDLSVYWYQQSLDQGLQFLIQYYNGEERAKGNILERFSAQQFPDLHSELNLSSLELGDSALYFCASSVGQSDGYTFGSGTRLTVV.